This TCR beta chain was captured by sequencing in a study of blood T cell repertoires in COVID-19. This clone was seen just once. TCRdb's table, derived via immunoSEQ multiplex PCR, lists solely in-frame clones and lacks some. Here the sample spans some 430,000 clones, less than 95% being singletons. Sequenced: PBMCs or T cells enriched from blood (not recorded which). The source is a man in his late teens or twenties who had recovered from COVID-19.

The CDR3 DNA follows: TGTGCCAGTAGTATTACAGGGCGCACCGGGGAGCTGTTTTTT. Translated: CASSITGRTGELFF. V and J are TRBV19 and TRBJ2-2; perhaps TRBD1 as D (6 bases). Trimming left V 3 bases short and J 4 bases short, with 9 bases between. This CDR3 comprises 14 residues. Germline lookup yields CDR1 LNHDA and CDR2 SQIVND (reference sequence).